The T cell receptor beta chain described here comes from a study of T cells in Graves' hyperthyroidism and ophthalmopathy. RNA transcripts gave rise to amplified TCR beta CDR3 regions. Using the HTBI primer set, a first-round RT-PCR was run on the TCR CDR3. TCRdb reprocessed the multiplex PCR reads via MiXCR and lists one record per CDR3 protein. The table records about 350,000 distinct CDR3 sequences, around 18% of them present only once. This clonotype occurred many times. The germline CDR1 and CDR2 sequences are LNHDA and SQIVND (reference sequence). Trimming shortened V by 2 bases and J by 1 base, and 17 bases separated the two germline ends. The CDR3 extends over 17 amino acids.

Sequencing was carried out using blood. The chain joins TRBV19 to TRBJ1-1; TRBD1 is a possible D gene (5 bases). The sequence derives from a woman aged 40 to 50 with Graves' ophthalmopathy. CDR3 region: CASSIRGPTGPNTEAFF. The CDR3, as DNA: TGTGCCAGTAGTATAAGAGGCCCCACGGGGCCGAACACTGAAGCTTTCTTT.